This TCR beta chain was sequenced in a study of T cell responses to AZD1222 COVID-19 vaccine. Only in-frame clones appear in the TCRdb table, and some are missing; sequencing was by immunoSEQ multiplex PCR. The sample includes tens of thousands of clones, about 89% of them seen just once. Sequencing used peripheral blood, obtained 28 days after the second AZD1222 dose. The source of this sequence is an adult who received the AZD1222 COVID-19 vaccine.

CDR3 nucleotide sequence: TGCGCCAGCAGTTTCCGGGACAGGGACTACAATGAGCAGTTCTTC. It translates to CASSFRDRDYNEQFF. The rearrangement joins TRBV5-1 to TRBJ2-1, with 9 bases that match TRBD1. The junction had 6 bases not matched to a gene; V was cut back by 5 bases and J by 3 bases. Germline loops: CDR1 SGHRS, CDR2 YFSETQ. CDR3 length equals 15 residues.